One and the same sample provided the 28 T cell receptor beta chains below, sequenced in a study of T cell repertoires in cytomegalovirus infection. Each CDR3 protein gets one entry after TCRdb re-called the reads with MiXCR. The sample lists 150,000 to 200,000 distinct CDR3 sequences; roughly 30% were seen once. The sample consisted of PBMCs. The receptors shown here come from a human donor in good health (CMV status not recorded). Some clones in this sample may be carry-over from other donors' samples.

The sample holds a few counts of this clonotype. This rearrangement joins TRBV12-5 to TRBJ2-7, with D perhaps assigned TRBD1 or TRBD2 (5 bases each). The germline V gene has CDR1 LGHNT and CDR2 FRNRAP. V gave up 5 bases and J gave up 0 bases, with 11 bases separating them. The CDR3 has 14 residues. CDR3 residues: CASGVSGSSYEQYF. CDR3 bases: TGTGCTAGTGGTGTCTCAGGGAGCTCCTACGAGCAGTACTTC.

This clonotype was observed a handful of times. This chain links TRBV7-8 with TRBJ1-2, with D tentatively TRBD1 (6 bases). Trimming cost V 4 bases and J 11 bases, with 14 bases left between them. The CDR3 covers 12 residues. Germline-derived CDR1 and CDR2 are SGHVS and FQNEAQ. The CDR3 DNA follows: TGTGCCAGCAGCTCCGACAGGATTAGATACACCTTC. Residues: CASSSDRIRYTF.

The chain is built from TRBV6-6 and TRBJ1-4, with D possibly being TRBD1 (5 bases). V was shortened by 4 bases and J by 5 bases, with 11 bases between the two germline ends. The length of the CDR3 is 14 residues. Germline CDR1 reads MNHNY; CDR2 reads SVGAGI (reference sequence). The CDR3 loop is CASSSGVTNEKLFF. The DNA for the CDR3 is TGTGCCAGCAGTTCGGGGGTTACCAATGAAAAACTGTTTTTT.

This clonotype occurred a few times. The chain has TRBV7-9 and TRBJ1-2; D uncertain. The CDR3 runs 13 residues. Germline assignment: CDR1 SEHNR and CDR2 FQNEAQ (reference sequence). V lost 4 bases and J lost 6, with 12 bases in between. This chain's CDR3 is CASSSDITHGYTF. CDR3 sequence (DNA): TGTGCCAGCAGCTCCGACATAACCCATGGCTACACCTTC. The whole variable domain, remainder taken from reference TRBV7-9 and TRBJ1-2, is DTGVSQNPRHKITKRGQNVTFRCDPISEHNRLYWYRQTLGQGPEFLTYFQNEAQLEKSRLLSDRFSAERPKGSFSTLEIQRTEQGDSAMYLCASSSDITHGYTFGSGTRLTVV.

The table lists this clonotype with many counts. The chain carries TRBV19 and TRBJ2-6; D gene uncertain. V lost 9 bases, J lost 0 bases, and 15 bases lay in between. The CDR3 extends over 16 amino acids. From germline, CDR1 is LNHDA and CDR2 SQIVND (reference sequence). The CDR3: CASKVGVYSGANVLTF. DNA for the CDR3: TGTGCCAGCAAGGTTGGAGTATACTCTGGGGCCAACGTCCTGACTTTC.

The chain joins TRBV6-2 or TRBV6-3 to TRBJ2-7; either TRBD1 or TRBD2 may supply D (5 bases each). V was trimmed by 2 bases and J by 2 bases, leaving 13 bases between them. The CDR3 is 15 amino acids. Germline lookup yields CDR1 MNHEY and CDR2 SVGEGT. The CDR3 protein is CASSYRRGATYEQYF. Written as DNA, the CDR3 is TGTGCCAGCAGTTACAGACGGGGCGCTACCTACGAGCAGTACTTC.

This clonotype was seen repeatedly, ten times or more. The chain links TRBV7-2 to TRBJ1-2; 8 nucleotides align to TRBD1. Germline loops: CDR1 SGHTA, CDR2 FQGNSA. V lost 4 bases, J lost 2 bases, and 9 bases stayed unmatched. The CDR3 extends over 16 amino acids. The CDR3 loop is CASSWDRSRENYGYTF. The CDR3 bases are TGTGCCAGCAGCTGGGACAGGTCTCGTGAGAACTATGGCTACACCTTC.

The chain joins TRBV7-2 to TRBJ2-5; D not certain. CDR1 SGHTA and CDR2 FQGNSA come from the germline V gene. Trimming stripped 6 bases from V and 5 bases from J, with 13 bases between. This CDR3 is 13 amino acids long. CDR3 coding DNA: TGTGCCAGCAGGCCCCACGGCACGGAGACCCAGTACTTC. Encoded protein: CASRPHGTETQYF.

A few counts support this clonotype. This sequence joins TRBV6-2 or TRBV6-3 and TRBJ1-5; D is undetermined. CDR1 is MNHEY, CDR2 SVGEGT, per germline. V dropped 5 bases and J dropped 0 bases, with 8 bases sitting between them. There are 14 residues in the CDR3. The CDR3 spells CASSEDDSNQPQHF. The CDR3 DNA follows: TGTGCCAGCAGTGAAGACGATAGCAATCAGCCCCAGCATTTT.

This rearrangement joins TRBV6-5 to TRBJ2-1; D remains ambiguous. From germline, CDR1 is MNHEY and CDR2 SVGAGI. V was pared by 8 bases and J by 10 bases, with 18 bases between. The CDR3 has 13 residues. CDR3 in amino acids: CASGRRRKEEQFF. The CDR3 DNA follows: TGTGCCAGCGGTCGACGGCGCAAGGAAGAGCAGTTCTTC.

This clonotype has just a few counts. This chain connects TRBV7-8 to TRBJ1-1; D is ambiguous. The CDR3 has 14 amino acids. Germline V gene lookup returns CDR1 SGHVS and CDR2 FQNEAQ. Trimming took off 1 base at V and 1 base at J, with 7 bases between the two ends. The CDR3 sequence is CASSLEPENTEAFF. The CDR3 nucleotides are TGTGCCAGCAGCTTAGAACCGGAGAACACTGAAGCTTTCTTT.

This clonotype was seen many times. The chain links TRBV7-6 to TRBJ2-5, with TRBD1 matching 8 bases. CDR1 is SGHVS, CDR2 FNYEAQ, per germline. V was pared by 2 bases and J by 4 bases, with 3 bases of the junction left unmatched. This CDR3 has 14 amino acids. Here the CDR3 DNA reads TGTGCCAGCAGCTTATGGCAGGGGGCAGAGACCCAGTACTTC. Amino acids: CASSLWQGAETQYF.

The chain recombines TRBV10-3 with TRBJ2-7; 8 positions match TRBD2. Per germline, CDR1 ENHRY and CDR2 SYGVKD. The ends lost 3 bases at V and 6 bases at J; junction bases unmatched: 7. The CDR3 runs to 14 residues. Here the CDR3 DNA reads TGTGCCATCAGTGATTCGAGCGGGGGTCGCGAGCAGTACTTC. Encoded protein: CAISDSSGGREQYF.

This clonotype was seen more than once but under ten times. The CDR3 DNA sequence: TGCGCCAGCAGCTCTGCAGGGACCTCAAACACTGAAGCTTTCTTT. This codes for CASSSAGTSNTEAFF. The chain uses TRBV5-1 and TRBJ1-1; TRBD1 is a possible D gene (5 bases). V lost 3 bases and J lost 2, with 14 bases in between. Germline CDR1 SGHRS, CDR2 YFSETQ. CDR3 length equals 15 residues.

V is TRBV20-1 and J is TRBJ1-6; 11 nucleotides agree with TRBD1. From germline, CDR1 is DFQATT and CDR2 SNEGSKA (reference sequence). V lost 1 base to trimming and J lost 8 bases; unmatched junction nucleotides: 4. The CDR3 loop spans 15 amino acids. The CDR3 protein is CSARAWTGGDSPLHF. CDR3 DNA sequence: TGCAGTGCTAGAGCCTGGACAGGGGGCGATTCACCCCTCCACTTT.

This chain uses TRBV20-1 with TRBJ1-1, with TRBD1 matching over 7 bases. V lost 2 bases and J lost 4; bases outside the gene matches: 7. The CDR3 covers 14 residues. Germline V gene data show CDR1 as DFQATT and CDR2 as SNEGSKA (reference sequence). The CDR3 region has the DNA TGCAGTGCTAGAAACACAGGGGCGGCCACTGAAGCTTTCTTT. This gives the protein CSARNTGAATEAFF.

This clonotype has at least ten counts. This chain's CDR3 is CASSFEIGSTDTQYF. In nucleotides, the CDR3 is TGTGCCAGCAGCTTCGAGATTGGTAGCACAGATACGCAGTATTTT. The chain uses TRBV6-1 and TRBJ2-3; D is unclear. Trimming removed 6 bases from V and 0 bases from J, with 13 bases in between. This CDR3 comprises 15 residues. Germline V gene lookup returns CDR1 MNHNS and CDR2 SASEGT.

In its sample, this clonotype was seen a few times. The chain links TRBV6-1 to TRBJ2-7; no definite D call. V shed 1 base and J shed 7 bases, with 11 bases lying between them. CDR1 and CDR2 (germline): MNHNS, SASEGT. The CDR3 sequence is 13 residues long. CDR3 DNA: TGTGCCAGCAGTGAAGTACGTATTTCGGAGCAGTACTTC. Encoded protein: CASSEVRISEQYF.

This clonotype was seen once. The chain uses TRBV30 and TRBJ2-1; possibly TRBD1 for D (5 bases). The germline V gene encodes CDR1 GTSNPN and CDR2 SVGIG (reference sequence). Trimming stripped 4 bases from V and 6 bases from J, with 13 bases between. The CDR3 length is 13 residues. The CDR3 spells CAWTRQFSNEQFF. The CDR3 region has the DNA TGTGCCTGGACCAGACAGTTTTCCAATGAGCAGTTCTTC.

The sample holds many counts of this clonotype. The rearrangement links TRBV7-8 to TRBJ2-7; 10 positions match TRBD1. The length of the CDR3 is 17 residues. The germline V gene encodes CDR1 SGHVS and CDR2 FQNEAQ. The J segment lost 4 bases and the V segment lost 6 bases, leaving 15 bases of the junction unmatched. CDR3 region: CASSRRGARDRGYEQYF. CDR3 sequence (DNA): TGTGCCAGCAGTCGAAGGGGGGCACGGGACAGGGGTTACGAGCAGTACTTC.

This clonotype was seen only once. The chain joins TRBV6-1 to TRBJ1-5; no definite D call. Deletions cut 5 bases from V and 9 bases from J, with 23 bases between. The CDR3 contains 16 residues. Germline CDR1 and CDR2: MNHNS and SASEGT. The CDR3 coding sequence is TGTGCCAGCAGTTATAAAGGAGGCCAACCCGGATGGCCCCAGCATTTT. It is translated as CASSYKGGQPGWPQHF.

A note on this clonotype: At one end the junction does not follow the germline gene, possibly because of a read error. CDR3 sequence (DNA): TGTGCCAGCAGCCGAAAGGGGGAGGGACGCGAGCAGAACTTC. Protein sequence: CASSRKGEGREQNF. The chain links TRBV7-9 to TRBJ2-7; D may be TRBD2 (7 bases). Germline V gives CDR1 SEHNR, CDR2 FQNEAQ (reference sequence). This CDR3 is built from 14 residues.

CDR3 region: CASTLAGLSTDTQYF. The CDR3 DNA follows: TGTGCCAGCACCCTCGCAGGGCTCTCCACAGATACGCAGTATTTT. The chain has TRBV7-9 and TRBJ2-3; maybe TRBD1 (5 bases). Trimming pared 7 bases from V and 2 bases from J, leaving 16 bases between. Per the germline V gene, CDR1 is SEHNR and CDR2 is FQNEAQ (reference sequence). The CDR3 length is 15 residues.

The table lists this clonotype with a few counts. This chain's CDR3 is CASSPSGIDQPQHF. The CDR3 DNA sequence: TGCGCCAGCAGCCCGTCAGGGATCGATCAGCCCCAGCATTTT. This chain uses TRBV5-1 with TRBJ1-5, with a tentative D call TRBD1 (5 bases). Trimming removed 4 bases at V and 5 bases at J, with 13 bases between. There are 14 residues in the CDR3. From germline, CDR1 is SGHRS and CDR2 YFSETQ.

The rearrangement uses TRBV4-1 and TRBJ2-1; either TRBD1 or TRBD2 may fit D (5 bases each). Germline CDR1 MGHRA, CDR2 YSYEKL. V lost 5 bases to trimming and J lost 1 base, with 9 bases between them. The CDR3 extends over 14 amino acids. The CDR3 nucleotides are TGCGCCAGCAGCGGGGGAGATTCCTACAATGAGCAGTTCTTC. Translated, it gives CASSGGDSYNEQFF.

This clonotype was observed a few times. The chain links TRBV5-3 to TRBJ2-2, with D tentatively TRBD2 (6 bases). TRBV5-3 carries the ORF label, with uncertain function. This CDR3 is built from 15 residues. V lost 8 bases to trimming and J lost 0 bases, with 14 bases between them. CDR3: CASSLGTSNTGELFF. CDR3 sequence (DNA): TGTGCCAGCAGCCTGGGGACTTCGAACACCGGGGAGCTGTTTTTT.

The chain is built from TRBV12-3 or TRBV12-4 and TRBJ2-1, with 9 bases identical to TRBD2. There are 17 residues in the CDR3. Germline trimming cut 2 bases from V and 5 bases from J; bases unmatched to any gene: 10. CDR3 residues: CASSLMTAGGLNNEQFF. The CDR3 DNA reads TGTGCCAGCAGTTTAATGACGGCGGGGGGGTTAAACAATGAGCAGTTCTTC.

The V gene is TRBV5-4, the J gene TRBJ2-7; 7 nucleotides agree with TRBD1. V shed 3 bases, J shed 2 bases, and the junction held 8 bases outside the gene matches. The CDR3 has 15 amino acids. CDR1 is SGHNT, CDR2 YYREEE, per germline (reference sequence). The CDR3 bases are TGTGCCAGCAGCTCGACAGGGCTTTCCGCCTACGAGCAGTACTTC. Protein sequence: CASSSTGLSAYEQYF.